A selection of T cell receptor beta chains follows, all from one sample in a study of blood T cell repertoires in COVID-19. The method was immunoSEQ multiplex PCR; TCRdb's version includes in-frame clones alone and lacks a portion of them. The sample carries approximately 350,000 clones, 89% recorded once. Sequenced: peripheral blood. The receptors shown here come from a man aged 40-49 years with acute or convalescent COVID-19. Both conserved end residues are part of each CDR3. D genes are given only for firm matches. The listing skips clone size in some rows; elsewhere it reads once, few, many or a size class.

d_gene	v_gene	abundance	j_gene	CDR3nt	CDR3aa
-	TRBV25-1	once	TRBJ1-3	TGTGCCACCTCAATTGGGGCATCCTCTGGAAACACCATATATTTT	CATSIGASSGNTIYF
-	TRBV10-3	-	TRBJ1-4	TGTGCCATCAGTGAAGACAGCGAGGAAAAACTGTTTTTT	CAISEDSEEKLFF
-	TRBV7-9	-	TRBJ1-4	TGTGCCAGCAGCCGCAGGATTGCAACTAATGAAAAACTGTTTTTT	CASSRRIATNEKLFF
-	TRBV7-9	few	TRBJ2-2	TGTGCCAGCAGCATTGACAGCAACACCGGGGAGCTGTTTTTT	CASSIDSNTGELFF
-	TRBV5-1	-	TRBJ1-6	TGCGCCAGCAGCAAGGGGGGGGATAATTCACCCCTCCACTTT	CASSKGGDNSPLHF
-	TRBV19	-	TRBJ1-5	TGTGCCAGTAGTATCGGCCAGGATAGCAATCAGCCCCAGCATTTT	CASSIGQDSNQPQHF
-	TRBV6-2/TRBV6-3	once	TRBJ1-2	TGTGCCAGCAGCTTAGACGGAGGCTATGGCTACACCTTC	CASSLDGGYGYTF
-	TRBV6-5	-	TRBJ2-5	TGTGCCAGCACATCAGGCCTACAGGGTGGAGAGACCCAGTACTTC	CASTSGLQGGETQYF
-	TRBV5-1	-	TRBJ1-5	TGCGCCAGCAGCTTGGTATTTTGGGGCAGCGGCAATCAGCCCCAGCATTTT	CASSLVFWGSGNQPQHF
-	TRBV5-1	-	TRBJ1-2	TGCGCCAGCAGCCCCTCAGGGAATCCGAGTGGCTACACCTTC	CASSPSGNPSGYTF
-	TRBV3-1/TRBV3-2	-	TRBJ1-2	TGTGCCAGCAGCTCCTACCAGACAGGCAACTATGGCTACACCTTC	CASSSYQTGNYGYTF
-	TRBV11-1	few	TRBJ2-5	TGTGCCAGCAGCGGTTATGGCGGTGAGACCCAGTACTTC	CASSGYGGETQYF
-	TRBV25-1	-	TRBJ2-7	TGTGCCAGCAGTGACCTGCGTTCGGGGATGTACGAGCAGTACTTC	CASSDLRSGMYEQYF
-	TRBV27	-	TRBJ1-4	TGTGCCAGCAGTTCCCTCTGGTTGGGGGGGCGCGGTGAAAAACTGTTTTTT	CASSSLWLGGRGEKLFF
TRBD2	TRBV5-1	-	TRBJ2-1	TGCGCCAGCAGCTTGGATATAGCGGGACGATACAATGAGCAGTTCTTC	CASSLDIAGRYNEQFF
-	TRBV6-5	-	TRBJ1-2	TGTGCCAGCACCGAAGACAGTCGTAACTATGGCTACACCTTC	CASTEDSRNYGYTF
TRBD1	TRBV15	-	TRBJ2-7	TGTGCCACCAGCAGAGCAGGACAGGGGGCCCACGAGCAGTACTTC	CATSRAGQGAHEQYF
-	TRBV7-6	once	TRBJ2-5	TGTGCCAGCAGCTTAGTCGCGGGATCCCCAGGGACCCAGTACTTC	CASSLVAGSPGTQYF
-	TRBV2	once	TRBJ1-1	TGTGCCAGCAGCTACGGGGGGGACTTAGAAGCTTTCTTT	CASSYGGDLEAFF
TRBD1	TRBV7-9	-	TRBJ1-2	TGTGCCAGCAGCTTGGGACAGAACTATGGCTACACCTTC	CASSLGQNYGYTF
-	TRBV11-2	-	TRBJ2-7	TGTGCCAGCAGCTTAGGGGGGCGCCTGTACGAGCAGTACTTC	CASSLGGRLYEQYF
TRBD2	TRBV11-2	-	TRBJ2-5	TGTGCCAGCAGCTTAGAATGGACTAGCGGTCCCCAAGAGACCCAGTACTTC	CASSLEWTSGPQETQYF
-	TRBV6-2/TRBV6-3	-	TRBJ1-1	TGTGCCAGCAGTTACTCGGGCCGCCGGGGGGCTAACACTGAAGCTTTCTTT	CASSYSGRRGANTEAFF
TRBD1	TRBV12-3/TRBV12-4	-	TRBJ1-2	TGTGCCAGCACCCATGACAGGGCTTATGGCTACACCTTC	CASTHDRAYGYTF
-	TRBV5-4	-	TRBJ1-1	TGTGCCAGCAGCTTTAAGGGGGACACTGAAGCTTTCTTT	CASSFKGDTEAFF
TRBD2	TRBV3-1/TRBV3-2	-	TRBJ2-3	TGTGCCAGCAGCCAGCTAGCGGGAGGCACAGATACGCAGTATTTT	CASSQLAGGTDTQYF
-	TRBV25-1	-	TRBJ1-3	TGTGCCAGCAGTGATGATGCGGATGACAGCTCTGGAAACACCATATATTTT	CASSDDADDSSGNTIYF
-	TRBV6-1	-	TRBJ1-6	TGTGCCAGCAGTGATCTCCGGGGGGTTAATTCACCCCTCCACTTT	CASSDLRGVNSPLHF
-	TRBV14	-	TRBJ2-1	TGTGCCAGCAGCCAAGAGGAGAGGGAGGTGAGGAATGAGCAGTTCTTC	CASSQEEREVRNEQFF
TRBD1	TRBV5-4	-	TRBJ1-1	TGTGCCAGCAGCTCGGACAGGGGGCACACTGAAGCTTTCTTT	CASSSDRGHTEAFF
-	TRBV28	-	TRBJ2-7	TGTGCCAGCAGGAAAAAGGTCTCCCGACACCCCTACGAGCAGTACTTC	CASRKKVSRHPYEQYF
-	TRBV25-1	-	TRBJ1-3	TGTGCCAGCAGTGACAGGAACTCTGGAAACACCATATATTTT	CASSDRNSGNTIYF
TRBD1	TRBV7-2	-	TRBJ1-2	TGTGCCAGCAGCTTAGGGACAGGGGCGTTCGGCTACACCTTC	CASSLGTGAFGYTF
-	TRBV3-1/TRBV3-2	-	TRBJ1-2	TGTGCCAGCAGCCAAGCTCCAGGGAACGGTGGCTACACCTTC	CASSQAPGNGGYTF
-	TRBV4-2	-	TRBJ2-7	TGTGCCAGCAGCCAAGATTGGAGGGACGAGCAGTACTTC	CASSQDWRDEQYF
-	TRBV9	-	TRBJ1-2	TGTGCCAGCAGCGTTACATCAGGGTGGGATGGCTACACCTTC	CASSVTSGWDGYTF
-	TRBV25-1	-	TRBJ1-1	TGTGCCAGCCGACCGGACAGTGTCACTGAAGCTTTCTTT	CASRPDSVTEAFF
-	TRBV28	-	TRBJ1-5	TGTGCCAGCAGTACCCATCGCCCCTTGTTAGGCAATCAGCCCCAGCATTTT	CASSTHRPLLGNQPQHF
TRBD1	TRBV9	-	TRBJ1-1	TGTGCCAGCAGCGGCGGGACAGTGACTAACACTGAAGCTTTCTTT	CASSGGTVTNTEAFF
TRBD2	TRBV27	-	TRBJ2-3	TGTGCCAGCAGTTTAGGACTAGCGGGGAACACAGATACGCAGTATTTT	CASSLGLAGNTDTQYF
TRBD2	TRBV13	once	TRBJ2-1	TGTGCCAGCACCGCGCTCGTCCGGGAGGGTACACTGTACAATGAGCAGTTCTTC	CASTALVREGTLYNEQFF